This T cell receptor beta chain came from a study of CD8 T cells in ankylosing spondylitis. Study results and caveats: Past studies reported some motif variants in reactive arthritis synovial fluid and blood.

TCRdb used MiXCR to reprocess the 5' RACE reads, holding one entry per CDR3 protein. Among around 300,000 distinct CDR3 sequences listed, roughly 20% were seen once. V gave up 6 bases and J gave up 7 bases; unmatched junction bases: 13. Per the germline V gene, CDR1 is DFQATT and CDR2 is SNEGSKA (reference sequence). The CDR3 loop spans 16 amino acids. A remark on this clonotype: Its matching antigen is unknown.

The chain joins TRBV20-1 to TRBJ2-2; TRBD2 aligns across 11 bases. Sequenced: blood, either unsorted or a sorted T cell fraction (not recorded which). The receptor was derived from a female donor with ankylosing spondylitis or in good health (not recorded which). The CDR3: CSAKYSGRAVVGELFF. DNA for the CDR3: TGCAGTGCCAAATATAGCGGGAGGGCCGTCGTCGGGGAGCTGTTTTTT.